This T cell receptor (beta chain) appears in the sequencing data of a study of T cell repertoires in cytomegalovirus infection. Study-level information: Both recently identified HLA-C-restricted and well-studied HLA-B-restricted CMV epitopes were used in the study. In public TCR beta signatures, there were indications of both CMV infection and matching HLA type. The study, taken as a whole, reports: Cumulative frequency of public TCR beta families picked out carriers of CMV plus the relevant HLA. What dominated the ex vivo response were HLA-C-restricted CMV-specific TCR beta clonotypes.

TCRdb reanalysed the reads using MiXCR and keeps one entry per CDR3 protein. This table holds roughly 69,000 distinct CDR3 sequences, around 21% found once. This clonotype has a handful of counts. Antigen unknown. The CDR3 extends over 17 amino acids. V was shortened by 4 bases and J by 10 bases, with 23 bases between the two germline ends. Germline V lookup: CDR1 SEHNR, CDR2 FQNEAQ (reference sequence). The TCR sequence derives from a human donor in good health (CMV status not recorded). Some clones in this sample may be carry-over from other donors' samples. Sample: CD8+ T cells from cultured PBMCs, taken from culture after CMV antigen stimulation. The J gene is TRBJ1-6, the V gene TRBV7-9, with D possibly matching TRBD1 (5 bases). CDR3 coding DNA: TGTGCCAGCAGCTCCCACGATATGGGCGGGGGACGGTCACCCCTCCACTTT. Encoded protein: CASSSHDMGGGRSPLHF.